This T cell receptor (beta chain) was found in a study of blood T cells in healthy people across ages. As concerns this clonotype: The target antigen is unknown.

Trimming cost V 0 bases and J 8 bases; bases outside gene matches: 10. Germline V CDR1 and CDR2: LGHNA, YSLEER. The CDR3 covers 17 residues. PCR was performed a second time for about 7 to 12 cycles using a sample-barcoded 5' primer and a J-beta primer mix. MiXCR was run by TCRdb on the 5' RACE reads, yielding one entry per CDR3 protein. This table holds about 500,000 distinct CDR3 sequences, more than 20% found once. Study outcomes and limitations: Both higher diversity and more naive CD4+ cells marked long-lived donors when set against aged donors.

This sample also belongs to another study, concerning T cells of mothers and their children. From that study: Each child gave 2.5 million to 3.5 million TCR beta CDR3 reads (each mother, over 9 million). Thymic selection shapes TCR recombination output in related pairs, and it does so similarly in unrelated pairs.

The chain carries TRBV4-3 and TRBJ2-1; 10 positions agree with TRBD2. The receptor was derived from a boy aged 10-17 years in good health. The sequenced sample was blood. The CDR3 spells CASSQDVPASGGYEQFF. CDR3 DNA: TGCGCCAGCAGCCAAGATGTCCCAGCTAGCGGGGGTTATGAGCAGTTCTTC.